This TCR beta chain was identified in a study of metastatic and nonmetastatic thyroid tumors. Study-wide background: Samples came from malignant and benign thyroid patients, and repertoires were compared across blood and tumor or nodule tissue.

Remarks on this clone: Its specificity is unknown. At one boundary the junction diverges from the germline segment, which might be a read error.

Until they underwent thyroid surgery, no patient had received any treatment. Per the study methods: Construction of a distant-metastasis classifier for papillary thyroid cancer relied on CDR3 differences across clinicopathological groups. Using MiXCR, TCRdb reanalyzed the PCR reads. These V and J calls rely on TCRdb rather than the paper's analysis. The table lists about 15,000 clones, roughly 21% of them singletons. CDR3 length: 15 amino acids. CDR1 MNHNY and CDR2 SVGAGI come from the germline V gene (reference sequence). General study findings and limits: In blood and tumor, TCR beta diversity was reportedly significantly higher in malignant thyroid tumors than in benign nodules.

Sequenced: tumor tissue. V gene TRBV6-6 combines with J gene TRBJ1-6; 10 bases are a match to TRBD1. This receptor was obtained from a female donor with papillary thyroid cancer or a benign thyroid nodule (not recorded which). Some clones in this sample may be carry-over from other donors' samples. The chain's CDR3 is CSSSYSTGGNSPLHF. The CDR3 nucleotides read TGTTCCAGCAGTTACTCGACAGGGGGCAATTCACCCCTCCACTTT.